Listed below are T cell receptor beta chains from one sample, sequenced in a study of molecular identifiers for immune sequencing clone quantification. TCRdb passed the PCR reads through MiXCR, listing each CDR3 protein once. The data contain around 480,000 distinct CDR3 sequences, about 20% of them singletons. The specimen sequenced was naive CD8+ T cells from blood, with Jurkat cell RNA spiked in. Receptors originate from a human donor in good health. Some libraries in this study had Jurkat cell RNA spiked in. Each CDR3 is given with its conserved first and last residue. A D gene is named only where the DNA matches it firmly. Where a row states a size, it is once, few, many or the class of an expanded clone; other rows omit it.

>TRBJ2-1|TRBV6-6|NA|few
CASKSGGRGDDQFF
TGTGCCAGCAAAAGTGGCGGGCGGGGAGACGATCAGTTCTTC
>TRBJ2-3|TRBV30|NA|many
CAWSDGDTDTQYF
TGTGCCTGGAGTGACGGGGATACAGATACGCAGTATTTT
>TRBJ2-7|TRBV5-1|NA|many
CASVPGLAGQSDEQYF
TGCGCCAGCGTTCCTGGTTTGGCGGGCCAGAGCGACGAGCAGTACTTC
>TRBJ1-6|TRBV2|NA|few
CASINSQDSPLHF
TGTGCCAGCATCAACAGCCAAGATTCACCCCTCCACTTT
>TRBJ2-6|TRBV21-1|NA|many
CASSKIGSGANVLTF
TGTGCCAGCAGCAAAATTGGCTCTGGGGCCAACGTCCTGACTTTC
>TRBJ2-7|TRBV5-5|TRBD1|many
CASSLPMRSLGTGVGEQYF
TGTGCCAGCAGCTTGCCCATGAGATCTTTAGGGACAGGGGTTGGCGAGCAGTACTTC
>TRBJ2-1|TRBV7-9|TRBD2|few
CASSGLSRGANNEQFF
TGTGCCAGCAGCGGGCTCTCGCGGGGGGCCAACAATGAGCAGTTCTTC
>TRBJ2-1|TRBV29-1|TRBD2|NA
CSVEEVSGGNNEQFF
TGCAGCGTTGAAGAAGTAAGCGGGGGGAACAATGAGCAGTTCTTC
>TRBJ2-1|TRBV5-6|NA|few
CASSLGIADSYNEQFF
TGTGCCAGCAGCTTGGGTATAGCGGACTCCTACAATGAGCAGTTCTTC
>TRBJ1-1|TRBV5-1|TRBD1|many
CASSLRQGADPEAFF
TGCGCCAGCAGCTTGAGGCAGGGGGCGGACCCTGAAGCTTTCTTT
>TRBJ2-5|TRBV4-1|NA|few
CASSQDRPAAETQYF
TGCGCCAGCAGCCAAGATCGCCCAGCCGCGGAGACCCAGTACTTC
>TRBJ2-3|TRBV9|TRBD1|many
CASSTTGGGHTQYF
TGTGCCAGCAGCACCACAGGGGGCGGTCATACGCAGTATTTT
>TRBJ2-3|TRBV7-2|NA|many
CASSPLRQMAGDTQYF
TGTGCCAGCAGCCCTCTCAGGCAGATGGCGGGAGATACGCAGTATTTT
>TRBJ2-1|TRBV27|TRBD2|many
CASSPLAGEQFF
TGTGCCAGCAGTCCCCTAGCGGGTGAGCAGTTCTTC
>TRBJ1-5|TRBV6-2/TRBV6-3|NA|NA
CASSPGFTTDTQHF
TGTGCCAGCAGCCCCGGTTTTACCACAGATACGCAGCATTTT
>TRBJ1-2|TRBV3-2|NA|few
CASSPETGDRGYTF
TGTGCCAGCAGCCCAGAGACAGGGGATCGGGGCTACACCTTC
>TRBJ1-1|TRBV7-6|NA|NA
CASSLNYAATEAFF
TGTGCCAGCAGCTTAAATTACGCCGCCACTGAAGCTTTCTTT